The 21 T cell receptor beta chains given below trace back to one sample, sequenced in a study of cytomegalovirus exposure and HLA in healthy donors. The PCR used 60 Vbeta and 13 Jbeta primers. Clones were sequenced by immunoSEQ multiplex PCR, and TCRdb holds only the in-frame ones, with some missing. The data contain tens of thousands of clones, around 80% of them seen just once; the ten biggest clones take up under 4%. The specimen was PBMCs. Every receptor here comes from a woman aged 40 to 50 in good health and CMV-seronegative.

This chain connects TRBV5-1 to TRBJ2-2; tentative D call: TRBD2 (5 bases). Germline V gene data show CDR1 as SGHRS and CDR2 as YFSETQ. CDR3 size: 15 residues. With 4 bases removed from V and 2 bases from J, the gap between germline ends came to 12 bases. The chain's CDR3 is CASSPMGSNTGELFF. The DNA for the CDR3 is TGCGCCAGCAGCCCGATGGGGAGCAACACCGGGGAGCTGTTTTTT.

Only a few counts were recorded for this clone. J is TRBJ1-2 and V is TRBV25-1; the match to TRBD1 covers 8 bases. Per the germline V gene, CDR1 is MGHDK and CDR2 is SYGVNS. The CDR3 extends over 17 amino acids. V was clipped by 4 bases and J by 5 bases; unmatched bases: 15. This chain's CDR3 is CASSGASGQEVGYGYTF. CDR3 sequence (DNA): TGTGCCAGCAGTGGAGCGTCGGGACAGGAGGTTGGTTATGGCTACACCTTC.

The chain has TRBV5-1 and TRBJ1-1; 11 nucleotides agree with TRBD1. Looked up from germline, CDR1 is SGHRS and CDR2 is YFSETQ. The trim removed 2 bases at V and 11 bases at J, leaving 5 bases unmatched. This CDR3 is 13 amino acids long. The CDR3 region has the DNA TGCGCCAGCAGCTTTGGACAGGGGGCGAGTGCTTTCTTT. It is translated as CASSFGQGASAFF. The entire variable domain, with the rest obtained from reference TRBV5-1 and TRBJ1-1, is as follows: KAGVTQTPRYLIKTRGQQVTLSCSPISGHRSVSWYQQTPGQGLQFLFEYFSETQRNKGNFPGRFSGRQFSNSRSEMNVSTLELGDSALYLCASSFGQGASAFFGQGTRLTVV.

The V call is TRBV5-1, the J call TRBJ2-7; the D gene is possibly TRBD1 (7 bases). The CDR3 sequence is 14 residues long. V was cut by 3 bases and J by 6 bases, with 16 bases left in between. CDR1 SGHRS and CDR2 YFSETQ come from the germline V gene. The DNA for the CDR3 is TGCGCCAGCAGCTCGCACCCTCAGGGGGGCGAGCAGTACTTC. As protein: CASSSHPQGGEQYF.

The V call is TRBV5-1, the J call TRBJ2-1; 10 bases line up with TRBD2. V lost 7 bases, J lost 7 bases, and 14 bases stayed unmatched. The CDR3 has 16 amino acids. The germline gives CDR1 SGHRS, CDR2 YFSETQ. The CDR3 DNA reads as TGCGCCAGCTCTTCTCGAGGGACTAGCGTCCCGAATGAGCAGTTCTTC. Amino acid sequence: CASSSRGTSVPNEQFF.

The chain has TRBV28 and TRBJ2-5, with 7 bases lining up with TRBD1. This CDR3 comprises 17 residues. CDR1 MDHEN and CDR2 SYDVKM come from the germline V gene. J lost 2 bases, V lost 3 bases, and 12 bases had no gene match. In nucleotides, the CDR3 is TGTGCCAGCAGTTTGGAAGGGGGCTACGGGCGGCAAGAGACCCAGTACTTC. Protein: CASSLEGGYGRQETQYF.

The V gene is TRBV11-2, the J gene TRBJ2-2; D is uncertain. The length of the CDR3 is 18 residues. Trimming cost V 3 bases and J 3 bases, with 20 bases left between them. From germline, CDR1 is SGHAT and CDR2 FQNNGV. The CDR3 spells CASSFISSEGWYTGELFF. CDR3 bases: TGTGCCAGCAGCTTTATATCGAGCGAAGGATGGTACACCGGGGAGCTGTTTTTT.

The chain uses TRBV27 and TRBJ2-2; TRBD1 might be the D (6 bases). This CDR3 spans 15 amino acids. With 5 bases removed from V and 6 bases from J, the gap between germline ends came to 16 bases. Germline CDR1 reads MNHEY; CDR2 reads SMNVEV (reference sequence). The CDR3: CASSRSLGAAGELFF. The CDR3 DNA reads as TGTGCCAGCAGTCGCTCCCTGGGGGCAGCCGGGGAGCTGTTTTTT.

The chain has TRBV19 and TRBJ2-7, with TRBD1 as a possible D gene (6 bases). The CDR3 is 17 amino acids. Trimming removed 5 bases at V and 1 base at J, with 21 bases between. Per germline, CDR1 LNHDA and CDR2 SQIVND (reference sequence). The CDR3 here is CASSYPPDPTGSYEQYF. The CDR3 nucleotides read TGTGCCAGTAGTTACCCCCCGGACCCGACAGGTTCCTACGAGCAGTACTTC.

V gene TRBV7-3 combines with J gene TRBJ1-1, with D perhaps TRBD1 (5 bases). V was pared by 5 bases and J by 1 base, with 8 bases between. The germline V gene has CDR1 SGHTA and CDR2 FQGTGA. The CDR3 runs 13 residues. CDR3: CASSAGPNTEAFF. DNA of the CDR3: TGTGCCAGCAGCGCGGGACCGAACACTGAAGCTTTCTTT.

The rearrangement uses TRBV5-1 and TRBJ2-1, with D perhaps TRBD2 (5 bases). Per germline, CDR1 SGHRS and CDR2 YFSETQ. This CDR3 is built from 13 residues. With 5 bases removed from V and 5 bases from J, the gap between germline ends came to 11 bases. The CDR3 protein is CASSPSGNNEQFF. In DNA form, the CDR3 reads TGCGCCAGCAGTCCAAGCGGTAACAATGAGCAGTTCTTC.

In its sample, this clone was seen once. The chain employs TRBV5-4 and TRBJ2-5; 7 bases align to TRBD2. Trimming cost V 0 bases and J 5 bases; bases outside gene matches: 7. Germline V gives CDR1 SGHNT, CDR2 YYREEE (reference sequence). The CDR3 sequence is 15 residues long. CDR3 region: CASSLAGGSMETQYF. As DNA, the CDR3 is TGTGCCAGCAGCTTGGCGGGCGGGAGTATGGAGACCCAGTACTTC.

The chain is built from TRBV10-3 and TRBJ2-1; TRBD2 agrees at 11 bases. The V gene's germline CDR1 is ENHRY and CDR2 SYGVKD. The V gene end was trimmed by 3 bases and the J gene end by 6 bases; junction bases not matched to a gene: 4. The CDR3 spans 15 residues. The CDR3 DNA reads TGTGCCATCAGTGAACTAGCGGGGGTGGGCAATGAGCAGTTCTTC. Encoded protein: CAISELAGVGNEQFF.

The CDR3 DNA reads TGTGCCAGCAGTCTCCGGGACAGGGGGGACCACGAGCAGTACTTC. Translating it yields CASSLRDRGDHEQYF. This rearrangement joins TRBV27 to TRBJ2-7, with TRBD1 matching 11 bases. The CDR3 contains 15 residues. V lost 5 bases and J lost 5; bases outside the gene matches: 8. Germline V lookup: CDR1 MNHEY, CDR2 SMNVEV (reference sequence).

The chain has TRBV7-8 and TRBJ2-5; TRBD2 matches 13 bases. V trimming: 2 bases; J trimming: 2 bases; junction bases outside the gene matches: 5. The CDR3 covers 17 residues. Germline CDR1 SGHVS, CDR2 FQNEAQ. As DNA, the CDR3 is TGTGCCAGCAGCTTAACAACTAGCGGGGGGGGGCAAGAGACCCAGTACTTC. Encoded protein: CASSLTTSGGGQETQYF.

The chain uses TRBV5-4 and TRBJ1-6, with D perhaps matching TRBD1 (5 bases). Trimming shortened V by 4 bases and J by 9 bases, and 20 bases separated the two germline ends. The CDR3 contains 16 residues. Looked up from germline, CDR1 is SGHNT and CDR2 is YYREEE (reference sequence). CDR3 sequence (DNA): TGTGCCAGCAGCCTGGGGGATCTCGCGGCGGGTTCACCCCTCCACTTT. Translating it yields CASSLGDLAAGSPLHF. Using reference TRBV5-4 and TRBJ1-6 for the parts outside the CDR3, the full variable domain is ETGVTQSPTHLIKTRGQQVTLRCSSQSGHNTVSWYQQALGQGPQFIFQYYREEENGRGNFPPRFSGLQFPNYSSELNVNALELDDSALYLCASSLGDLAAGSPLHFGNGTRLTVT.

This clone is categorized as medium-sized. This chain uses TRBV6-1 with TRBJ2-1, with a weak D call TRBD1 (7 bases). Germline CDR1 is MNHNS and CDR2 is SASEGT. The CDR3 sequence is 16 residues long. The V end was cut by 1 base, the J end by 16 bases, with 26 bases between. CDR3 DNA: TGTGCCAGCAGTGAAGTACAGGGAATAGCCAGGGGGGTATACTTCTTC. Amino acid sequence: CASSEVQGIARGVYFF.

The chain recombines TRBV5-4 with TRBJ2-1; 13 bases fit TRBD2. Germline loops: CDR1 SGHNT, CDR2 YYREEE (reference sequence). CDR3 length: 15 residues. Trimming cost V 0 bases and J 10 bases; bases outside gene matches: 4. This CDR3 is CASSLEGLAGREQFF. CDR3 nucleotide sequence: TGTGCCAGCAGCTTGGAGGGACTAGCGGGAAGAGAGCAGTTCTTC.

V gene TRBV11-2 combines with J gene TRBJ2-7, with 11 bases that match TRBD2. J was trimmed by 3 bases and V by 4 bases; bases with no gene match: 8. CDR1 and CDR2 (germline): SGHAT, FQNNGV. The CDR3 spans 16 residues. The CDR3 is CASSSIAGGPVYEQYF. Here the CDR3 DNA reads TGTGCCAGCAGCTCCATAGCGGGAGGGCCTGTCTACGAGCAGTACTTC.

J is TRBJ2-7 and V is TRBV28; 10 positions match TRBD2. The junction had 14 bases not matched to a gene; V was cut back by 2 bases and J by 7 bases. Germline V gene data show CDR1 as MDHEN and CDR2 as SYDVKM. This CDR3 region has 17 residues. CDR3: CASSLVTVLAGVSEQYF. The CDR3 DNA reads as TGTGCCAGCAGTTTAGTCACCGTGCTAGCGGGAGTTTCGGAGCAGTACTTC. Looking up the rest from reference TRBV28 and TRBJ2-7 gives the full variable domain: DVKVTQSSRYLVKRTGEKVFLECVQDMDHENMFWYRQDPGLGLRLIYFSYDVKMKEKGDIPEGYSVSREKKERFSLILESASTNQTSMYLCASSLVTVLAGVSEQYFGPGTRLTVT.

The genes are TRBV21-1 and TRBJ1-5; TRBD1, as called in the table, went unchecked against the DNA. TRBV21-1 is marked as a pseudogene. This CDR3 is built from 20 residues. The chain's CDR3 is CASSNLNRDRVPKSNQPQHF. CDR3 sequence (DNA): TGTGCCAGCAGCAACCTAAACCGGGACAGGGTTCCTAAAAGCAATCAGCCCCAGCATTTT.